A selection of T cell receptor beta chains follows, all from one sample in a study of control samples from healthy donors and cancer patients. Assay used: immunoSEQ multiplex PCR; TCRdb lists only in-frame clones, some missing. Of 150,000 to 200,000 clones detected, around 90% appear once; the ten largest clones hold approximately 4.9%. The sequenced sample consisted of blood. These receptors all stem from a woman in her 30s in good health. Each CDR3 is given with its conserved first and last residue. A D gene is named only where the DNA matches it firmly. Part of the rows lack a size; the others show once, few, many or a class for expanded clones.

d_call	v_call	clone_size	j_call	cdr3_nt	cdr3_aa
TRBD2	TRBV28	.	TRBJ2-4	TGTGCCAGCAGTTTAAGCGGGAGCAACGGAAACATTCAGTACTTC	CASSLSGSNGNIQYF
.	TRBV6-5	.	TRBJ1-2	TGTGCCAGCAGTAGGGAAGTTAACTATGGCTACACCTTC	CASSREVNYGYTF
.	TRBV27	.	TRBJ1-1	TGTGCCAGCAGTTTATCGGCGGGGGGCACTGAAGCTTTCTTT	CASSLSAGGTEAFF
.	TRBV5-4	.	TRBJ2-2	TGTGCCAGCAGCATAGACAGAAACACCGGGGAGCTGTTTTTT	CASSIDRNTGELFF
TRBD2	TRBV12-5	.	TRBJ2-1	TGTGCTAGTGGTCTCGGGGGGGCCCCCTACAATGAGCAGTTCTTC	CASGLGGAPYNEQFF
TRBD1	TRBV19	.	TRBJ1-1	TGTGCCAGTACCGAGCTGGACAGGGTGAACACTGAAGCTTTCTTT	CASTELDRVNTEAFF
.	TRBV6-4	.	TRBJ1-1	TGTGCCAGCAGTGAGGGGGGCGTTGGGATGAACACTGAAGCTTTCTTT	CASSEGGVGMNTEAFF
.	TRBV7-9	.	TRBJ1-5	TGTGCCAGCAGCTTCGACGGGTCCGGCAATCAGCCCCAGCATTTT	CASSFDGSGNQPQHF
TRBD1	TRBV27	few	TRBJ1-2	TGTGCCAGCAGTTTATCTGGGACAGGGGGGGGCTATGGCTACACCTTC	CASSLSGTGGGYGYTF
.	TRBV7-2	.	TRBJ2-1	TGTGCCAGCAGCTTGTGGGCAAGTGGCGGGATTATCAATGAGCAGTTCTTC	CASSLWASGGIINEQFF
TRBD1	TRBV7-6	.	TRBJ2-3	TGTGCCAGCAGCTTATTGGGACAGGGATTAGATACGCAGTATTTT	CASSLLGQGLDTQYF
.	TRBV27	.	TRBJ2-2	TGTGCCAGCACCCCCCGGACGGGAGCTGGAACCGGGGAGCTGTTTTTT	CASTPRTGAGTGELFF
TRBD1	TRBV19	.	TRBJ2-4	TGTGCCAGCGCCACAGGGGCCGAAAACATTCAGTACTTC	CASATGAENIQYF
TRBD2	TRBV6-1	once	TRBJ2-5	TGTGCCAGCAGTGATGGCGGGGGGAAAGAGACCCAGTACTTC	CASSDGGGKETQYF
TRBD1	TRBV28	.	TRBJ1-5	TGTGCCAGCAGTTTTACAGGGGGGAGCAATCAGCCCCAGCATTTT	CASSFTGGSNQPQHF
TRBD2	TRBV19	.	TRBJ2-3	TGTGCCAGTAAGCTAGCGGGAGTGGACACAGATACGCAGTATTTT	CASKLAGVDTDTQYF
.	TRBV7-9	.	TRBJ2-7	TGTGCCAGCAGCCCACCAATTCAAACCTACGAGCAGTACTTC	CASSPPIQTYEQYF
.	TRBV29-1	.	TRBJ2-1	TGCAGCGTTATCAGGGTAAACGATGAGCAGTTCTTC	CSVIRVNDEQFF
.	TRBV27	.	TRBJ2-1	TGTGCCAGCAGTTTATATGGCGGTGCTGCCTACAATGAGCAGTTCTTC	CASSLYGGAAYNEQFF
.	TRBV5-1	.	TRBJ2-6	TGCGCCAGCAGCTTGACAGCTATGGGCCTCACTGGGGCCAACGTCCTGACTTTC	CASSLTAMGLTGANVLTF
TRBD1	TRBV5-4	.	TRBJ2-6	TGTGCCAGCAGCGAATTTTCGACAGGGCGAGCTCTGGAGGCCAACGTCCTGACTTTC	CASSEFSTGRALEANVLTF
TRBD1	TRBV28	.	TRBJ1-1	TGTGCCACCGACTTCCGGGACAGGAACACTGAAGCTTTCTTT	CATDFRDRNTEAFF
.	TRBV2	once	TRBJ1-5	TGTGCCAGCAGTGAAGACCCCCCCCAGCCCCAGCATTTT	CASSEDPPQPQHF
.	TRBV5-1	.	TRBJ2-1	TGCGCCAGCAGCTCGGTAGGCAATGAGCAGTTCTTC	CASSSVGNEQFF
TRBD2	TRBV5-4	once	TRBJ2-1	TGTGCCAGCACCCCGGGGGGTAAGAGTGAGCAGTTCTTC	CASTPGGKSEQFF
.	TRBV15	.	TRBJ2-7	TGTGCCACCAGCAGCGGAGCCGGGACGGCATCCTACGAGCAGTACTTC	CATSSGAGTASYEQYF
.	TRBV14	.	TRBJ2-1	TGTGCCAGCAGCCAAGTGACGACTGAGCAGTTCTTC	CASSQVTTEQFF
.	TRBV6-5	.	TRBJ1-1	TGTGCCAGCAGTTACTCGGACCTCGGGGACACTGAAGCTTTCTTT	CASSYSDLGDTEAFF
.	TRBV30	once	TRBJ1-2	TGTGCCTGGAGTGTACGGGAACATACCTTC	CAWSVREHTF
.	TRBV19	medium-sized	TRBJ1-1	TGTGCCAGTAGTATGGTGGGCAGTTGGGGCACTGAAGCTTTCTTT	CASSMVGSWGTEAFF
TRBD2	TRBV13	.	TRBJ2-1	TGTGCCAGCGCCCACGGGCTAGCGGGAGACCGCGGGGATGAGCAGTTCTTC	CASAHGLAGDRGDEQFF
.	TRBV6-5	few	TRBJ1-6	TGTGCCAGCAGTTACTCCCAGGGACGGGGTAATTCACCCCTCCACTTT	CASSYSQGRGNSPLHF
TRBD1	TRBV19	few	TRBJ1-5	TGTGCCAGTAACAGGGGGACCAATCAGCCCCAGCATTTT	CASNRGTNQPQHF
.	TRBV19	.	TRBJ1-1	TGTGCCAGTAGTATGAGGGGGAACACTGAAGCTTTCTTT	CASSMRGNTEAFF
.	TRBV9	.	TRBJ2-3	TGTGCCAGCAGCGCGACCTCGACAGAGAGCACAGATACGCAGTATTTT	CASSATSTESTDTQYF
.	TRBV4-2	.	TRBJ1-6	TGTGCCAGCAGCCAAGTTTCCGGGGAACATAATTCACCCCTCCACTTT	CASSQVSGEHNSPLHF
TRBD1	TRBV9	.	TRBJ1-2	TGTGCCAGCAGCAGAGGACAGGGTTTTTCTGGCTACACCTTC	CASSRGQGFSGYTF
.	TRBV5-1	.	TRBJ2-2	TGCGCCAGCAGCTGGCGGGCCGGGACCGGGGAGCTGTTTTTT	CASSWRAGTGELFF
.	TRBV4-2	.	TRBJ2-2	TGTGCCAGCAGCCAAGTCCAGGCCGGGGAGCTGTTTTTT	CASSQVQAGELFF
.	TRBV28	once	TRBJ1-1	TGTGCCAGCAGTTTTAGAGGTCGAGAAGCTTTCTTT	CASSFRGREAFF
.	TRBV27	.	TRBJ1-5	TGTGCCAGCAGTCCCGGACAGTATAGCAATCAGCCCCAGCATTTT	CASSPGQYSNQPQHF
TRBD1	TRBV10-3	.	TRBJ2-3	TGTGCCATCCGGGTACAGGGGGCAGATACGCAGTATTTT	CAIRVQGADTQYF
TRBD2	TRBV4-2	.	TRBJ2-1	TGTGCCAGCAGCCAAGAGCCCCTGGGAGCGGGAGTCGGAAATGAGCAGTTCTTC	CASSQEPLGAGVGNEQFF
.	TRBV7-6	.	TRBJ2-7	TGTGCCAGCAGCCCCCGGATGAGAGACAGAGCCTACGAGCAGTACTTC	CASSPRMRDRAYEQYF
.	TRBV5-6	once	TRBJ2-7	TGTGCCAGCAGCCTGCCGTGGGGGACGGCCTACGAGCAGTACTTC	CASSLPWGTAYEQYF
.	TRBV5-1	.	TRBJ1-1	TGCGCCAGCAGCTTATCGGGACAGAACACTGAAGCTTTCTTT	CASSLSGQNTEAFF
.	TRBV11-2	.	TRBJ2-2	TGTGCCAGCAGCCCCCCGCATGCCCCCCTGGCCGGGGAGCTGTTTTTT	CASSPPHAPLAGELFF